This T cell receptor (beta chain) is drawn from a study of cytomegalovirus exposure and HLA in healthy donors. The PCR used 60 Vbeta and 13 Jbeta primers. Some clones are missing from TCRdb's copy, which holds only in-frame ones; the method was immunoSEQ multiplex PCR. The data show about 150,000 clones, about four fifths seen once. Germline V gives CDR1 SEHNR, CDR2 FQNEAQ (reference sequence). The CDR3 contains 14 residues. J gave up 3 bases and V 8 bases, and 7 bases lay outside the gene matches. Study-level findings and limits: The study assumed roughly uniform donor sequencing depth for presence/absence analyses. Listed as cytomegalovirus-associated were more than 150 TCR beta chains.

A remark on this clone: Its target is unknown.

The receptor's source is a man in his thirties or forties in good health and CMV-seropositive. Material: PBMCs. The chain is built from TRBV7-9 and TRBJ2-7, with 10 bases fitting TRBD1. The CDR3 region has the DNA TGTGCCAGCCTTCCTGGACAGGGGGGCTACGAGCAGTACTTC. It translates to CASLPGQGGYEQYF. Combining the CDR3 with reference TRBV7-9 and TRBJ2-7 gives the whole variable domain DTGVSQNPRHKITKRGQNVTFRCDPISEHNRLYWYRQTLGQGPEFLTYFQNEAQLEKSRLLSDRFSAERPKGSFSTLEIQRTEQGDSAMYLCASLPGQGGYEQYFGPGTRLTVT.